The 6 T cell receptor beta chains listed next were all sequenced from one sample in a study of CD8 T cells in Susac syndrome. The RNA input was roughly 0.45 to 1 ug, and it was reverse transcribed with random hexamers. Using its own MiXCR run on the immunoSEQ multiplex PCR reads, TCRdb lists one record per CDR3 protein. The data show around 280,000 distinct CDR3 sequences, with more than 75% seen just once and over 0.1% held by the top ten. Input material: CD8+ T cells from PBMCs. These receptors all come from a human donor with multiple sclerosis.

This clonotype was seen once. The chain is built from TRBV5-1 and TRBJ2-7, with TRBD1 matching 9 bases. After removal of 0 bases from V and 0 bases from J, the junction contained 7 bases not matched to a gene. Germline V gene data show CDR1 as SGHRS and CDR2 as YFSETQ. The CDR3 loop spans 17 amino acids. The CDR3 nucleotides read TGCGCCAGCAGCTTGGGATCCGGGACAGGGTTCTCCTACGAGCAGTACTTC. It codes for CASSLGSGTGFSYEQYF.

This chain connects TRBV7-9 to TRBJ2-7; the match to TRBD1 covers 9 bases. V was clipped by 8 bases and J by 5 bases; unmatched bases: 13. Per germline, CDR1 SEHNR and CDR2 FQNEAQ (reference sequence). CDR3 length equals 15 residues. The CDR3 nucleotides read TGTGCCAGCGTCCTTCCGGGACAGGGAGTCGACGAGCAGTACTTC. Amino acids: CASVLPGQGVDEQYF.

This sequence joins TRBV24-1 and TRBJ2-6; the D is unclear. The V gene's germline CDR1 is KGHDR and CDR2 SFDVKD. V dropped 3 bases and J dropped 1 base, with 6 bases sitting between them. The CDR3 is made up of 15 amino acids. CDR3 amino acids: CATSDSKSGANVLTF. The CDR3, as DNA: TGTGCCACCAGTGATAGCAAGTCTGGGGCCAACGTCCTGACTTTC.

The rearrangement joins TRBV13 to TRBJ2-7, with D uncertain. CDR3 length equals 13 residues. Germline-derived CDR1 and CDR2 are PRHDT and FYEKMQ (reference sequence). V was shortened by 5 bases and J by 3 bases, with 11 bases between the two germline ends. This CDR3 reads CASSLGSIYEQYF. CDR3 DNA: TGTGCCAGCAGCCTTGGGTCGATCTACGAGCAGTACTTC.

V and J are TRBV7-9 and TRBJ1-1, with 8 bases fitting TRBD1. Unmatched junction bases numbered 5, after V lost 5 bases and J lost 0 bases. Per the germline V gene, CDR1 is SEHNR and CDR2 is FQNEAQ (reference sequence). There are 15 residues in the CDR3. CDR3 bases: TGTGCCAGCAGCCCCCGGACAGGGATGAACACTGAAGCTTTCTTT. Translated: CASSPRTGMNTEAFF. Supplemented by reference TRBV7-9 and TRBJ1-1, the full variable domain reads DTGVSQNPRHKITKRGQNVTFRCDPISEHNRLYWYRQTLGQGPEFLTYFQNEAQLEKSRLLSDRFSAERPKGSFSTLEIQRTEQGDSAMYLCASSPRTGMNTEAFFGQGTRLTVV.

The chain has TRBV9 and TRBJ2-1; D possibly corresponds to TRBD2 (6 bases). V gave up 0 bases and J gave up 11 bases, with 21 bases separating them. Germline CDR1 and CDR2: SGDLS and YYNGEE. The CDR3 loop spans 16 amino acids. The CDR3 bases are TGTGCCAGCAGCGTAGGTAGGCGGAGGGACCTAAGACAGCAGTTCTTC. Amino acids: CASSVGRRRDLRQQFF.